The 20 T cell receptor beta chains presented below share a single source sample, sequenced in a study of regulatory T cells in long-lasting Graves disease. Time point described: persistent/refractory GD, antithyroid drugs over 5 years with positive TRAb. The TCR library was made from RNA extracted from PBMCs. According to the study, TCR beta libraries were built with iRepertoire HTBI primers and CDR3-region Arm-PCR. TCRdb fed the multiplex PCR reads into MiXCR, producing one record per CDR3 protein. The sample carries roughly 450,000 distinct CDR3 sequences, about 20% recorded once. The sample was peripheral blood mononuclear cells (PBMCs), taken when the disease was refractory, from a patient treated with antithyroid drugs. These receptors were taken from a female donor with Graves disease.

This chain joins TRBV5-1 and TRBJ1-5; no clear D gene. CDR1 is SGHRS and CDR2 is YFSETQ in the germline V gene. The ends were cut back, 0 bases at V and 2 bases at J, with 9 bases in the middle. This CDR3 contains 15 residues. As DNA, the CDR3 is TGCGCCAGCAGCTTGGATCAGCCGGGCAATCAGCCCCAGCATTTT. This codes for CASSLDQPGNQPQHF. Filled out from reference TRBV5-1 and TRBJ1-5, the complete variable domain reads KAGVTQTPRYLIKTRGQQVTLSCSPISGHRSVSWYQQTPGQGLQFLFEYFSETQRNKGNFPGRFSGRQFSNSRSEMNVSTLELGDSALYLCASSLDQPGNQPQHFGDGTRLSIL.

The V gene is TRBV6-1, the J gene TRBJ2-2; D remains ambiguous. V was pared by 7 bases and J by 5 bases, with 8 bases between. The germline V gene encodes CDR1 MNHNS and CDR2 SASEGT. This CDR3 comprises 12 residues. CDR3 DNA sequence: TGTGCCAGCAATGAGGAAACCGGGGAGCTGTTTTTT. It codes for CASNEETGELFF.

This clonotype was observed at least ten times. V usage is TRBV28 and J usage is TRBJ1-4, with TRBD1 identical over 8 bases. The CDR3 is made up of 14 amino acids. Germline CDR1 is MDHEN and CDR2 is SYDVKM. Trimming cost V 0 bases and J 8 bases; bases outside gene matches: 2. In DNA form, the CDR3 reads TGTGCCAGCAGTTTATGGACAGGGGTCGAAAAACTGTTTTTT. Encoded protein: CASSLWTGVEKLFF. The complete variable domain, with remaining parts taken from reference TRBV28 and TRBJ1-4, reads DVKVTQSSRYLVKRTGEKVFLECVQDMDHENMFWYRQDPGLGLRLIYFSYDVKMKEKGDIPEGYSVSREKKERFSLILESASTNQTSMYLCASSLWTGVEKLFFGSGTQLSVL.

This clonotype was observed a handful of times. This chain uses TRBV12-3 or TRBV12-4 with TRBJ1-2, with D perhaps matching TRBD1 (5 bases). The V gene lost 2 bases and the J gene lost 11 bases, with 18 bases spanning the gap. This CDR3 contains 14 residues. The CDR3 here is CASSLSPGHVGYTF. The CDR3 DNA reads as TGTGCCAGCAGTTTATCCCCAGGGCACGTCGGGTACACCTTC.

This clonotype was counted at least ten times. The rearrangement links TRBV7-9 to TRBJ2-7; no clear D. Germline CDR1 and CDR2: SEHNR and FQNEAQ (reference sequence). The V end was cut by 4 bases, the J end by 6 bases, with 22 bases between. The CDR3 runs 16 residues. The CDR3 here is CASSSHSHPLTAEQYF. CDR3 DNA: TGTGCCAGCAGCTCCCACTCCCACCCGCTAACCGCCGAGCAGTACTTC.

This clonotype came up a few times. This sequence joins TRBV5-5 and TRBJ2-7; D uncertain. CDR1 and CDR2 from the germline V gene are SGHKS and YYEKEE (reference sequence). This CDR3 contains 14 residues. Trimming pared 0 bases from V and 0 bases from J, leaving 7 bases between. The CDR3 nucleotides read TGTGCCAGCAGCTTGGGCTGGAGCTCCTACGAGCAGTACTTC. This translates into CASSLGWSSYEQYF.

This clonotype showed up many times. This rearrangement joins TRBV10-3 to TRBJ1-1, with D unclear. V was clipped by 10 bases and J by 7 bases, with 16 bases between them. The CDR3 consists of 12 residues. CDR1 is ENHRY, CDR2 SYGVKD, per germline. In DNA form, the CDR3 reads TGTGCCACGGTCACTTCATTAGGTGAAGCTTTCTTT. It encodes CATVTSLGEAFF.

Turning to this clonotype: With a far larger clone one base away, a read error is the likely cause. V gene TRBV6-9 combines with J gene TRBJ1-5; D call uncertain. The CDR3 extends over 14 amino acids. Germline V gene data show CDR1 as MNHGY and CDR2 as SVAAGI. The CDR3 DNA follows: TGTGCCAGCAGTTACTCCGGGGAAGCTCAGCCCCAGCGTTTT. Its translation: CASSYSGEAQPQRF.

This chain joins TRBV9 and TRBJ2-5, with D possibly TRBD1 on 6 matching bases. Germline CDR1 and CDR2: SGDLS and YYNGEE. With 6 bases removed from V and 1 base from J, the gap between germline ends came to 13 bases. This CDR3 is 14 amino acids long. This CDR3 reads CASTPSDSQETQYF. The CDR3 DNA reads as TGTGCCAGCACCCCTTCGGACAGCCAAGAGACCCAGTACTTC.

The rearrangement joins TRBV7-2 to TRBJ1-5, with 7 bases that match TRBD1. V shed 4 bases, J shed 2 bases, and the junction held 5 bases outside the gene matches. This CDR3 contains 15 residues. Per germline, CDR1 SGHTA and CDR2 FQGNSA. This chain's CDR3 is CASSSHRGGNQPQHF. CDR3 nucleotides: TGTGCCAGCAGCTCCCACAGGGGCGGCAATCAGCCCCAGCATTTT.

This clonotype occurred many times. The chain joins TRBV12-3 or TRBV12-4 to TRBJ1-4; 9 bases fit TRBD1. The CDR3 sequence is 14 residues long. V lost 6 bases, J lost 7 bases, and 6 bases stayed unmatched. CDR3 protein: CASSPDRGGEKLFF. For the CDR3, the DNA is TGTGCCAGCAGCCCGGACAGGGGCGGTGAAAAACTGTTTTTT.

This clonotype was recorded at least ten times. This CDR3 reads CASSEWTGGSGANVLTF. The CDR3 nucleotides read TGTGCCAGCAGTGAGTGGACAGGGGGCTCTGGGGCCAACGTCCTGACTTTC. J is TRBJ2-6 and V is TRBV2; 10 nucleotides line up with TRBD1. The CDR3 length is 17 residues. The V gene end was trimmed by 3 bases and the J gene end by 0 bases; junction bases not matched to a gene: 2. Germline values: CDR1 SNHLY, CDR2 FYNNEI. The whole variable domain, remainder taken from reference TRBV2 and TRBJ2-6, is EPEVTQTPSHQVTQMGQEVILRCVPISNHLYFYWYRQILGQKVEFLVSFYNNEISEKSEIFDDQFSVERPDGSNFTLKIRSTKLEDSAMYFCASSEWTGGSGANVLTFGAGSRLTVL.

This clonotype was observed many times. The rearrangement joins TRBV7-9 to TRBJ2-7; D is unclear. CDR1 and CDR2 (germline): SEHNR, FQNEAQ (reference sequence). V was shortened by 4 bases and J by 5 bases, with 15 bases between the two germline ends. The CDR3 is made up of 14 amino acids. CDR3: CASSSSLVPNEQYF. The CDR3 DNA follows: TGTGCCAGCAGCTCTTCTCTGGTCCCCAACGAGCAGTACTTC.

DNA of the CDR3: TGTGCCACCAGCAAGGGACAGTACCCCTCCTACGAGCAGTACTTC. Its protein is CATSKGQYPSYEQYF. The chain couples TRBV15 to TRBJ2-7; 7 bases fit TRBD1. CDR1 and CDR2 from the germline V gene are LNHNV and YYDKDF (reference sequence). CDR3 size: 15 residues. V shed 4 bases, J shed 0 bases, and the junction held 6 bases outside the gene matches.

CDR3 loop: CASSSPWDSGSYNEQFF. CDR3 DNA sequence: TGTGCCAGCAGCTCACCCTGGGACAGTGGCTCCTACAATGAGCAGTTCTTC. The gene calls are TRBV11-3 and TRBJ2-1; 7 bases agree with TRBD1. The germline gives CDR1 SGHNT, CDR2 YENEEA. The CDR3 spans 17 residues. V shed 4 bases and J 0 bases; nucleotides not matched to a gene: 9.

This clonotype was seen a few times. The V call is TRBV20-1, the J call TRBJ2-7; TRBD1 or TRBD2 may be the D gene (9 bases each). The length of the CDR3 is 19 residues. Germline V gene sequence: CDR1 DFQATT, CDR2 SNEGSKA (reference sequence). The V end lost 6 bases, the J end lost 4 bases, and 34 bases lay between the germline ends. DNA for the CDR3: TGCAGTGCCACAAAGTTTGGACAGGGGTGGAGGCGGGAGGGTTACGAGCAGTACTTC. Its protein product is CSATKFGQGWRREGYEQYF.

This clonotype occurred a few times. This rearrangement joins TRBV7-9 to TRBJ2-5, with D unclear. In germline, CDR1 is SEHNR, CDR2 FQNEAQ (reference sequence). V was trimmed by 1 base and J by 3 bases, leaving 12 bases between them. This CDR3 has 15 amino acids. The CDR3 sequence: CASSLDFGRKETQYF. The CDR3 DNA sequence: TGTGCCAGCAGCTTAGACTTCGGCAGAAAAGAGACCCAGTACTTC.

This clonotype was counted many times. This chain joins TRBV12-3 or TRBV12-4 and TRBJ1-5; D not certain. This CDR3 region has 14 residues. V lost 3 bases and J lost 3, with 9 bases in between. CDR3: CASSLGPLNQPQHF. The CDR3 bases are TGTGCCAGCAGTTTGGGCCCCCTCAATCAGCCCCAGCATTTT.

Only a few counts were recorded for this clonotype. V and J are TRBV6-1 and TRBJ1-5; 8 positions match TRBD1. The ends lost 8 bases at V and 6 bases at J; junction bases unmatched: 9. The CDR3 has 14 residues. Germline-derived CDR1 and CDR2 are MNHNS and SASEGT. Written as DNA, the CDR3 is TGTGCCAGCTCACAGGGGGGAGGGAGTCAGCCCCAGCATTTT. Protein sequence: CASSQGGGSQPQHF.

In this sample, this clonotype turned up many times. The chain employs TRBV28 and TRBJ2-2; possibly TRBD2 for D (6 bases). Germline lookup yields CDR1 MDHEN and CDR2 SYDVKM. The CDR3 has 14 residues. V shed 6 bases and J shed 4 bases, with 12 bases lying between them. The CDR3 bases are TGTGCCAGCAGGATCGGACTATCCACCGGGGAGCTGTTTTTT. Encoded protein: CASRIGLSTGELFF.